This TCR beta chain comes out of a study of regulatory T cells in long-lasting Graves disease (dated by TCRdb to the early 2020s). In terms of the full investigation: Antithyroid drugs had been taken for less than 3 months by newly diagnosed Graves' disease patients. Persistent Graves' disease patients were compared with newly diagnosed Graves' disease patients by peripheral blood TCR sequencing and RNA sequencing. The study was registered as a clinical trial and conducted in China. A total of about 33 samples underwent TCR sequencing, from 13 patients with persistent Graves' disease and some 20 patients with newly diagnosed Graves' disease. The full study reports these points: Preferential use of TRBV28, TRBJ1-2 and TRBJ2-5 was observed in persistent disease, whereas TRBV20-1 and TRBJ2-1 were favored in newly diagnosed disease. Compared with newly diagnosed patients, persistent Graves' disease patients had lower TCR Shannon entropy and fewer highly expanded clones, which suggests clonal expansion. Only peripheral blood was studied, because thyroid tissue, the primary lesion, was inaccessible. Sequencing and analysis were limited to the TCR beta chain. Patients with persistent disease shared more public clonotypes (about 3,000) than newly diagnosed patients did (966). The authors noted that the small sample size was a limitation that may lower accuracy.

Taken from the germline V gene (reference sequence), the CDR1 and CDR2 loops are MNHEY and SMNVEV. V loses 2 bases at its end and J loses 4 bases; junction bases beyond the gene matches: 5. The CDR3 measures 17 amino acids from cysteine to phenylalanine. The CDR3 DNA has 51 bases and is translated from base 1. This clonotype was detected ten times or more. No antigen is known for it. No base quality information exists; no much larger clone differs at one position. The sample's time point label is to be understood as: newly diagnosed GD, antithyroid drugs for less than 3 months. For both TCR sequencing and RNA sequencing, RNA was extracted from PBMCs using TRIzol. Graves' disease was diagnosed according to American Thyroid Association guidelines. Recruitment of patients was carried out at an endocrinology department in Xi'an, China. From each patient, approximately 9 milliliters of peripheral blood was collected into an EDTA anticoagulant tube. PBMCs were isolated by Ficoll Paque Plus density gradient separation without further T cell sorting. An Agilent 2100 Bioanalyzer and agarose gel were used to check RNA quality, while a NanoDrop 2000 measured RNA concentration.

The library was made by multiplex PCR. The run used an Illumina HiSeq 4000. iRepertoire HTBI primers and Arm-PCR amplification of CDR3 regions were used to construct TCR beta libraries. Gel purification was performed on PCR products prior to sequencing. Processing in the source paper ran as follows. Gene usage analysis of CDR3 amino acid clonotypes relied on the 60 or so TRBV and 13 to 15 TRBJ segments identified across samples. Filtered high-quality paired reads were merged into contigs using COPE and FqMerger. Contigs were aligned with BLAST to IMGT TRBV, TRBD and TRBJ reference genes, and CDR3 was defined per IMGT. Highly expanded clones were defined as clonotypes with a frequency above 0.1%. Shannon entropy was used to measure repertoire diversity, and the Gini coefficient was used to measure V-J evenness. Public clonotypes were defined as clonotypes shared by more than one individual. Through fastp at Q25 and MiXCR, TCRdb rebuilt clones from the public reads, retaining in-frame beta chains. Rows merge per CDR3 protein into single entries with the most common DNA and genes. TCRdb, not the authors, supplied the V and J calls. Recorded for this sample are a few hundred thousand distinct CDR3 sequences; approximately 12% of them occurred a single time. The ten largest clonotypes hold approximately 19% of the sample.

A further study also used this sample, focusing on T cells in Graves' hyperthyroidism and ophthalmopathy. Per that second paper: Graves' hyperthyroidism was defined as stable when no progression to ophthalmopathy occurred over 18 months of follow-up. Hyperthyroidism patients were newly diagnosed, had a disease duration of under 2 months, and were aged 18 to 65 years. Patients with uncontrolled infections, other autoimmune diseases, pregnancy or lactation were excluded. Diagnoses were established on the basis of clinical symptoms, serum thyroxine and TRAb, thyroid ultrasound, and orbital computed tomography. For the first round of RT-PCR on the TCR CDR3, the HTBI primer set was used together with the Qiagen OneStep RT-PCR kit. Blood samples also contained most of the expanded thyroid clonotypes (frequency above 0.001), which suggests that blood repertoires may reflect thyroid immune responses. A 13 V-J signature model separated ophthalmopathy from stable hyperthyroidism, with 87.88% sensitivity and roughly 84% specificity in cross-validation and 80%/75% in testing. In validation, the model predicted progression to ophthalmopathy a median of about 6.8 months before onset, with over 55% sensitivity and roughly 77% specificity. TCR V-J signatures able to tell the groups apart were searched for in a discovery cohort of 90 to 100 patients, of whom more than 40 had Graves' ophthalmopathy and 57 had stable Graves' hyperthyroidism. Prospective prediction of ophthalmopathy was tested in an independent validation cohort consisting of fewer than 20 hyperthyroidism patients and some 16 patients who later progressed to ophthalmopathy. The approximately 100 discovery patients were divided at random into training and test sets in a 7:3 ratio. The study also compared thyroid tissue and blood T-cell repertoires from several Graves' hyperthyroidism patients. After blood sampling, hyperthyroidism patients were treated with methimazole at a starting dose of 30 mg daily, and ophthalmopathy patients were treated with high-dose intravenous methylprednisolone. A second multiplex PCR round built the libraries, followed by size selection and purification. The libraries were sequenced on an Illumina HiSeq2000 using paired-end 100 bp reads. SOAPnuke was used to process the raw data, removing reads that contained adapters or uncalled bases, had a mean Phred below 15, or lacked an exact match to the constant primer or identifier. High-quality paired reads were merged with COPE v1.2.5, and unique nucleotide sequences were defined as clonotypes. MiTCR v1.1 was used to align the clonotypes against IMGT TRBV, TRBD and TRBJ reference segments. Only V-J combinations with frequency above 0.0001, covering 99% to 99.2% of repertoires, were analysed. A TCS score was defined as the ratio of F50 (clonal expansion) to E x V (chaos), with BLOSUM62-based TCRdist applied between CDR3 peptides within each V-J. Welch's t-statistics and random forest reduced roughly 530 V-J features to about 12, which were used in a naive Bayes classifier (R e1071). No statistical method was used to fix the sample size in advance, and group allocation was not hidden from the investigators. The paper reports TCR Vbeta CDR3 sequencing of more than 120 peripheral blood samples: some 41 ophthalmopathy, over 70 hyperthyroidism and some 17 progressor patients.

In this chain, TRBV27 is recombined with TRBJ2-1, with 13 central nucleotides matching TRBD2. This material consisted of peripheral blood mononuclear cells (PBMCs), taken at new diagnosis, from a patient treated with antithyroid drugs. The TCR originated in a woman under 30 with Graves disease. Donor details come from another sample of the same person, matched by shared clones. The bases are TGTGCCAGCAGTTTACACCAGGGACTAGCGGGATACAATGAGCAGTTCTTC. Translated, this gives CASSLHQGLAGYNEQFF.